This T cell receptor beta chain derives from a study of CD8 T cells in Susac syndrome. Study results and caveats: The number of individuals included in the study's TCR sequencing and HLA analysis was acknowledged as relatively small.

This clonotype was seen only a few times. Its antigen is not known. The sequenced target, TCR beta, came from blood CD8+ and CD4+ T cells. It was treatment-naive patients with stable or active relapsing-remitting disease who made up the multiple sclerosis controls. Random hexamers served to reverse transcribe about 0.5 to 1 ug RNA. Amplification of TCR beta CDR3 spanned 54 Vbeta and 13 Jbeta via immunoSEQ multiplex PCR. TCRdb reanalysed the immunoSEQ multiplex PCR reads using MiXCR and keeps one entry per CDR3 protein. The table shows some 260,000 distinct CDR3 sequences, with about 85% occurring only once. Germline V gene lookup returns CDR1 MNHEY and CDR2 SVGAGI. This CDR3 is 16 amino acids long. V lost 0 bases and J lost 6; bases outside the gene matches: 9.

The sample taken for sequencing was CD8+ T cells from PBMCs. The rearrangement links TRBV6-5 to TRBJ2-7, with 9 bases aligning to TRBD1. The clonotype comes from a human donor with multiple sclerosis. The CDR3 DNA is TGTGCCAGCAGTTACTCAACAGGGGGCGTCTTCACCGAGCAGTACTTC. Protein: CASSYSTGGVFTEQYF.